Presented here are 20 T cell receptor beta chains from one specimen sequenced in a study of metastatic and nonmetastatic thyroid tumors. From the PCR reads, TCRdb re-called clones with MiXCR. Of 25,000 to 35,000 clones in the sample, approximately 17% are singletons; the top ten hold about 4%. Until they underwent thyroid surgery, no patient had received any treatment. Sequences were obtained from blood. Receptors originate from a female donor with papillary thyroid cancer or a benign thyroid nodule (not recorded which). Some clones in this sample may be carry-over from other donors' samples.

This clone was seen many times. The chain couples TRBV28 to TRBJ2-1; D ambiguous. CDR1 is MDHEN and CDR2 is SYDVKM in the germline V gene. Trimming took off 3 bases at V and 4 bases at J, with 10 bases between the two ends. The CDR3 contains 14 residues. The CDR3 here is CASSFERRYNEQFF. In nucleotides, the CDR3 is TGTGCCAGCAGTTTCGAACGACGGTACAATGAGCAGTTCTTC. Looking up the rest from reference TRBV28 and TRBJ2-1 gives the full variable domain: DVKVTQSSRYLVKRTGEKVFLECVQDMDHENMFWYRQDPGLGLRLIYFSYDVKMKEKGDIPEGYSVSREKKERFSLILESASTNQTSMYLCASSFERRYNEQFFGPGTRLTVL.

The table lists this clone with many counts. The gene calls are TRBV27 and TRBJ2-7, with a possible D match to TRBD2 (6 bases). Deletions cut 0 bases from V and 6 bases from J, with 15 bases between. Looked up from germline, CDR1 is MNHEY and CDR2 is SMNVEV (reference sequence). The CDR3 contains 15 residues. The CDR3 nucleotides read TGTGCCAGCAGTTTATCTGCGCTACTAGCAACCGAGCAGTACTTC. It encodes CASSLSALLATEQYF.

In this sample, this clone turned up many times. Other DNA sequences from this sample encode an identical CDR3 as well. The V call is TRBV24-1, the J call TRBJ2-2, with 10 bases matching TRBD2. The CDR3 runs 17 residues. Germline values: CDR1 KGHDR, CDR2 SFDVKD. V dropped 5 bases and J dropped 2; count of bases not matched to a gene: 7. CDR3 sequence reads: CATSVLGLADNTGELFF. The DNA of the CDR3 is TGTGCCACCAGTGTTCTCGGACTAGCGGACAACACCGGGGAGCTGTTTTTT.

The chain has TRBV5-1 and TRBJ1-3; D remains ambiguous. CDR3 length: 16 residues. V was trimmed by 5 bases and J by 0 bases, leaving 15 bases between them. Germline CDR1 and CDR2: SGHRS and YFSETQ. The CDR3 region has the DNA TGCGCCAGCAGTTCGACCCTAGTTAGCTCTGGAAACACCATATATTTT. Its protein product is CASSSTLVSSGNTIYF.

This chain connects TRBV5-1 to TRBJ2-7; 10 bases line up with TRBD1. This CDR3 is built from 17 residues. V was clipped by 4 bases and J by 5 bases; unmatched bases: 15. Germline V gene sequence: CDR1 SGHRS, CDR2 YFSETQ. The CDR3 is CASSPLDRGESYDEQYF. The CDR3 DNA reads as TGCGCCAGCAGCCCATTGGACAGGGGGGAGTCGTACGACGAGCAGTACTTC.

V is TRBV20-1 and J is TRBJ2-7; weak D call: TRBD2 (5 bases). V lost 8 bases and J 4 bases, leaving 12 bases between the germline ends. CDR1 DFQATT and CDR2 SNEGSKA come from the germline V gene (reference sequence). This CDR3 region has 11 residues. CDR3 residues: CSSRTLYEQYF. The CDR3 DNA sequence: TGCAGTTCCAGGACTCTTTACGAGCAGTACTTC.

This clone was observed at least ten times. This chain joins TRBV27 and TRBJ2-3; D is possibly TRBD2 (6 bases). Germline-derived CDR1 and CDR2 are MNHEY and SMNVEV (reference sequence). Trimming shortened V by 4 bases and J by 4 bases, and 27 bases separated the two germline ends. The CDR3 contains 19 residues. The chain's CDR3 is CASSSKGDGAGYLPDTQYF. The CDR3 DNA reads as TGTGCCAGCAGTTCCAAAGGAGATGGGGCGGGATACCTTCCAGATACGCAGTATTTT.

This clone was seen many times. V usage is TRBV18 and J usage is TRBJ1-5; unclear D gene. Trimming took 3 bases from V and 6 from J, leaving 12 bases between them. CDR3 size: 14 residues. From germline, CDR1 is KGHSH and CDR2 LQKENI. The CDR3 spells CASSPNFVAQPQHF. Written as DNA, the CDR3 is TGTGCCAGCTCACCCAATTTCGTGGCTCAGCCCCAGCATTTT.

This clone was seen at least ten times. The V call is TRBV20-1, the J call TRBJ2-5, with D tentatively TRBD1 or TRBD2 (5 bases each). Germline-derived CDR1 and CDR2 are DFQATT and SNEGSKA (reference sequence). The CDR3 has 13 amino acids. Trimming shortened V by 4 bases and J by 5 bases, and 14 bases separated the two germline ends. Here the CDR3 DNA reads TGCAGTGCTACCCGGGACGCCGGCGAGACCCAGTACTTC. Translated, it gives CSATRDAGETQYF.

This clone showed up many times. This chain uses TRBV7-2 with TRBJ2-7, with D perhaps TRBD1 (6 bases). In germline, CDR1 is SGHTA, CDR2 FQGNSA. Trimming took off 0 bases at V and 3 bases at J, with 12 bases between the two ends. CDR3 length equals 15 residues. The CDR3, as DNA: TGTGCCAGCAGCTTAGCGGTGACAGGCTACTACGAGCAGTACTTC. Translating gives CASSLAVTGYYEQYF. The full variable domain, rest sourced from reference TRBV7-2 and TRBJ2-7, is GAGVSQSPSNKVTEKGKDVELRCDPISGHTALYWYRQSLGQGLEFLIYFQGNSAPDKSGLPSDRFSAERTGGSVSTLTIQRTQQEDSAVYLCASSLAVTGYYEQYFGPGTRLTVT.

This clone was counted between two and nine times. Compared with germline, one end of the junction differs, possibly owing to a read error. This rearrangement joins TRBV5-1 to TRBJ2-5, with D unclear. Germline V gene lookup returns CDR1 SGHRS and CDR2 YFSETQ. CDR3 length: 16 amino acids. CDR3 protein: CASSLVGFRSQETKYF. The CDR3 region has the DNA TGCGCCAGCAGCTTGGTCGGTTTCCGGTCCCAAGAGACCAAGTACTTC.

This clone was counted at least ten times. The chain recombines TRBV24-1 with TRBJ2-3; D is undetermined. Germline lookup yields CDR1 KGHDR and CDR2 SFDVKD. Trimming cost V 1 base and J 7 bases, with 8 bases left between them. The CDR3 runs to 13 residues. The CDR3 spells CATSDFRSNTQYF. The CDR3 DNA reads TGTGCCACCAGTGATTTCAGGTCAAATACGCAGTATTTT.

The table lists this clone with many counts. The chain recombines TRBV28 with TRBJ2-1, with D hard to call. The germline V gene has CDR1 MDHEN and CDR2 SYDVKM. The CDR3 covers 15 residues. V lost 3 bases and J lost 4, with 13 bases in between. The CDR3 is CASSFEAYTYNEQFF. CDR3 coding DNA: TGTGCCAGCAGTTTTGAGGCATACACTTACAATGAGCAGTTCTTC.

This clone was seen at least ten times. The gene calls are TRBV27 and TRBJ2-2; 9 positions match TRBD2. Germline trimming cut 4 bases from V and 4 bases from J; bases unmatched to any gene: 13. The germline V gene has CDR1 MNHEY and CDR2 SMNVEV (reference sequence). CDR3 size: 18 residues. The CDR3 coding sequence is TGTGCCAGCAGTTCAGAGGCTAGCGGGGTTGCGGGCACCGGGGAGCTGTTTTTT. It encodes CASSSEASGVAGTGELFF.

This clone is categorized as medium-sized. The rearrangement joins TRBV11-2 to TRBJ2-1, with a possible D match to TRBD2 (5 bases). Trimming left V 1 base short and J 5 bases short, with 12 bases between. The CDR3 extends over 15 amino acids. The germline V gene encodes CDR1 SGHAT and CDR2 FQNNGV. As DNA, the CDR3 is TGTGCCAGCAGCTTAGCCTCGGGGTTCAACAATGAGCAGTTCTTC. It specifies CASSLASGFNNEQFF.

V and J are TRBV20-1 and TRBJ2-5; the D is unclear. V lost 6 bases and J 4 bases, leaving 18 bases between the germline ends. Germline CDR1 is DFQATT and CDR2 is SNEGSKA (reference sequence). The CDR3 is 14 amino acids. CDR3 residues: CSAVTVEGIETQYF. CDR3 bases: TGCAGTGCAGTCACAGTTGAAGGGATAGAGACCCAGTACTTC.

This clone was seen a handful of times. The chain carries TRBV28 and TRBJ1-5, with D possibly TRBD1 on 5 matching bases. Trimming removed 4 bases at V and 9 bases at J, with 13 bases between. This CDR3 has 13 residues. Germline loops: CDR1 MDHEN, CDR2 SYDVKM. The CDR3 sequence: CASSWQGLRPQHF. In DNA form, the CDR3 reads TGTGCCAGCAGTTGGCAGGGACTTCGGCCCCAGCATTTT.

The chain recombines TRBV4-2 with TRBJ2-2, with TRBD2 matching over 8 bases. Trimming removed 4 bases from V and 0 bases from J; junction bases left unmatched: 7. This CDR3 spans 17 amino acids. Germline lookup yields CDR1 LGHNA and CDR2 YNFKEQ. The CDR3 nucleotides are TGTGCCAGCAGCCCCCCCCCGGGAGGGCCGAACACCGGGGAGCTGTTTTTT. Encoded protein: CASSPPPGGPNTGELFF.

This clone is medium-sized (0.01 to 0.1%). The chain recombines TRBV6-6 with TRBJ2-7; 7 bases agree with TRBD2. Germline V gene data show CDR1 as MNHNY and CDR2 as SVGAGI (reference sequence). The junction had 15 bases not matched to a gene; V was cut back by 2 bases and J by 2 bases. The CDR3 has 18 amino acids. The DNA for the CDR3 is TGTGCCAGCAGTTACCGTGGGATGTGGGAGGGCCGCCCCTACGAGCAGTACTTC. Its protein product is CASSYRGMWEGRPYEQYF.

This clone was observed at least ten times. V is TRBV28 and J is TRBJ2-3; TRBD1 is a possible D gene (5 bases). With 4 bases removed from V and 0 bases from J, the gap between germline ends came to 20 bases. Germline-derived CDR1 and CDR2 are MDHEN and SYDVKM. The CDR3 sequence is 18 residues long. The CDR3 loop reads CASSSRLSGATSTDTQYF. CDR3 in DNA: TGTGCCAGCAGTTCTCGTCTATCTGGGGCCACTAGCACAGATACGCAGTATTTT.